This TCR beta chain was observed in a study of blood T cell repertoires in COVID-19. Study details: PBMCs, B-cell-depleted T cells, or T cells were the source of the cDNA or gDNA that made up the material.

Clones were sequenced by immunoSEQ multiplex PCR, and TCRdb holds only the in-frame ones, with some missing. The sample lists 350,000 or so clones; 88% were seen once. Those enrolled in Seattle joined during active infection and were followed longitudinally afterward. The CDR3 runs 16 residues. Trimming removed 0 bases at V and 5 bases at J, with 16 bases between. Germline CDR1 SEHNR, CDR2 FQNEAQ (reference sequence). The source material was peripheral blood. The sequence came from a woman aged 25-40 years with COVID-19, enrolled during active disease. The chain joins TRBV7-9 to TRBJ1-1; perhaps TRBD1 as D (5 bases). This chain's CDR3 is CASSLANRVGGTEAFF. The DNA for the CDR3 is TGTGCCAGCAGCTTAGCGAATAGGGTTGGGGGGACTGAAGCTTTCTTT.